The next 25 T cell receptor beta chains were all read from a single sample in a study of T cell changes during pregnancy in multiple sclerosis. Sequencing was performed with immunoSEQ multiplex PCR; in TCRdb, only in-frame clones are kept and a portion is missing. This table has about 85,000 clones, more than 85% appearing once. The material was peripheral blood, obtained in the first trimester of pregnancy. Every receptor here comes from a female donor with multiple sclerosis, enrolled in a pregnancy study.

The table lists this clone with a few counts. V is TRBV7-9 and J is TRBJ2-2; D is unclear. This CDR3 contains 13 residues. V lost 5 bases and J lost 6, with 10 bases in between. The V gene's germline CDR1 is SEHNR and CDR2 FQNEAQ (reference sequence). The CDR3 here is CASSPDGSGELFF. The CDR3 region has the DNA TGTGCCAGCAGCCCTGACGGGTCCGGGGAGCTGTTTTTT.

The chain links TRBV5-4 to TRBJ2-2; 10 bases fit TRBD2. CDR1 is SGHNT, CDR2 YYREEE, per germline (reference sequence). V lost 4 bases, J lost 2 bases, and 5 bases stayed unmatched. This CDR3 contains 16 residues. The chain's CDR3 is CASSPTLAGNTGELFF. The DNA of the CDR3 is TGTGCCAGCAGCCCGACACTAGCGGGAAACACCGGGGAGCTGTTTTTT.

The chain recombines TRBV19 with TRBJ1-2, with TRBD1 identical over 8 bases. The germline V gene has CDR1 LNHDA and CDR2 SQIVND (reference sequence). V lost 4 bases to trimming and J lost 4 bases; unmatched junction nucleotides: 5. The CDR3 has 14 residues. For the CDR3, the DNA is TGTGCCAGTAGTAGGGACAGGCCTAGCTATGGCTACACCTTC. The encoded protein is CASSRDRPSYGYTF.

The V and J genes are TRBV2 and TRBJ2-7; perhaps TRBD2 as D (5 bases). This CDR3 region has 12 residues. Looked up from germline, CDR1 is SNHLY and CDR2 is FYNNEI. Trimming took 7 bases from V and 6 from J, leaving 13 bases between them. CDR3 sequence (DNA): TGTGCCAGCAAAGTTGGGAGTATCGAGCAGTACTTC. This encodes CASKVGSIEQYF.

The chain carries TRBV27 and TRBJ2-7; D ambiguous. Germline assignment: CDR1 MNHEY and CDR2 SMNVEV (reference sequence). The CDR3 is 13 amino acids. With 3 bases removed from V and 6 bases from J, the gap between germline ends came to 12 bases. The CDR3 coding sequence is TGTGCCAGCAGTTTTAGAGGATCGGCCGAGCAGTACTTC. Translating gives CASSFRGSAEQYF.

The rearrangement uses TRBV27 and TRBJ2-7; D is possibly TRBD1 (6 bases). Trimming took off 3 bases at V and 2 bases at J, with 14 bases between the two ends. The germline CDR1 and CDR2 sequences are MNHEY and SMNVEV (reference sequence). The CDR3 is 15 amino acids. DNA for the CDR3: TGTGCCAGCAGTTTCCTAGGGCAGGGGACCTACGAGCAGTACTTC. Its translation: CASSFLGQGTYEQYF.

V and J are TRBV11-3 and TRBJ1-5; D possibly corresponds to TRBD1 (6 bases). With 2 bases removed from V and 3 bases from J, the gap between germline ends came to 8 bases. This CDR3 comprises 14 residues. The germline V gene encodes CDR1 SGHNT and CDR2 YENEEA. CDR3: CASSLSGDNQPQHF. The CDR3, as DNA: TGTGCCAGCAGCTTATCAGGGGACAATCAGCCCCAGCATTTT. The full variable domain, rest sourced from reference TRBV11-3 and TRBJ1-5, is EAGVVQSPRYKIIEKKQPVAFWCNPISGHNTLYWYLQNLGQGPELLIRYENEEAVDDSQLPKDRFSAERLKGVDSTLKIQPAELGDSAVYLCASSLSGDNQPQHFGDGTRLSIL.

The gene calls are TRBV27 and TRBJ1-1, with D unclear. The CDR3 runs to 15 residues. V was cut by 7 bases and J by 6 bases, with 21 bases left in between. Germline values: CDR1 MNHEY, CDR2 SMNVEV (reference sequence). This chain's CDR3 is CASNVRRPELPEAFF. CDR3 nucleotide sequence: TGTGCCAGCAACGTTAGGCGTCCGGAGCTGCCTGAAGCTTTCTTT.

Concerning this clone itself: Mismatch with germline at one junction end may stem from a read error. The chain recombines TRBV7-2 with TRBJ1-5; no definite D call. CDR1 SGHTA and CDR2 FQGNSA come from the germline V gene. The CDR3 covers 13 residues. As DNA, the CDR3 is TGTGCCAGCAGCCTAATTAGCAATCAGTCCCAGCATTTT. Amino acid sequence: CASSLISNQSQHF. The full variable domain, its missing parts supplied by reference TRBV7-2 and TRBJ1-5, is GAGVSQSPSNKVTEKGKDVELRCDPISGHTALYWYRQSLGQGLEFLIYFQGNSAPDKSGLPSDRFSAERTGGSVSTLTIQRTQQEDSAVYLCASSLISNQSQHFGDGTRLSIL.

The rearrangement joins TRBV30 to TRBJ2-7, with TRBD1 matching 11 bases. Germline CDR1 reads GTSNPN; CDR2 reads SVGIG (reference sequence). This CDR3 is built from 13 residues. V lost 2 bases to trimming and J lost 4 bases; unmatched junction nucleotides: 1. This CDR3 is CAWSRDRGYEQYF. Here the CDR3 DNA reads TGTGCCTGGAGTCGGGACAGGGGGTACGAGCAGTACTTC.

The chain couples TRBV2 to TRBJ1-1; D perhaps matches TRBD1 (5 bases). Trimming removed 5 bases at V and 0 bases at J, with 10 bases between. The CDR3 extends over 14 amino acids. CDR1 is SNHLY, CDR2 FYNNEI, per germline. CDR3 bases: TGTGCCAGCAGTCAGGACATATTGAACACTGAAGCTTTCTTT. This codes for CASSQDILNTEAFF.

The chain employs TRBV6-5 and TRBJ2-7; 9 nucleotides line up with TRBD1. V dropped 8 bases and J dropped 3; count of bases not matched to a gene: 8. Looked up from germline, CDR1 is MNHEY and CDR2 is SVGAGI. The CDR3 has 14 residues. The CDR3 sequence: CASRMGQGIYEQYF. In DNA form, the CDR3 reads TGTGCCAGCCGAATGGGACAGGGTATCTACGAGCAGTACTTC.

The chain is built from TRBV4-3 and TRBJ2-3, with 13 bases identical to TRBD2. The trim removed 0 bases at V and 4 bases at J, leaving 1 base unmatched. Germline values: CDR1 LGHNA, CDR2 YSLEER. This CDR3 comprises 16 residues. CDR3 sequence: CASSQELAGGPDTQYF. CDR3 nucleotides: TGCGCCAGCAGCCAAGAACTAGCGGGGGGGCCAGATACGCAGTATTTT.

J is TRBJ1-5 and V is TRBV7-6; D may be TRBD1 (5 bases). Per the germline V gene, CDR1 is SGHVS and CDR2 is FNYEAQ. There are 15 residues in the CDR3. V was pared by 5 bases and J by 6 bases, with 17 bases between. The CDR3 bases are TGTGCCAGCAGCGCTCACCCGGACGGGGGTCAGCCCCAGCATTTT. Translated: CASSAHPDGGQPQHF.

V is TRBV7-9 and J is TRBJ2-3; TRBD2 agrees at 7 bases. The CDR3 loop spans 19 amino acids. The J segment lost 1 base and the V segment lost 1 base, leaving 14 bases of the junction unmatched. The germline CDR1 and CDR2 sequences are SEHNR and FQNEAQ (reference sequence). In DNA form, the CDR3 reads TGTGCCAGCAGCTTAGGGGTTTATAAGCTAGCGGCAGGCACAGATACGCAGTATTTT. It translates to CASSLGVYKLAAGTDTQYF.

The rearrangement uses TRBV4-3 and TRBJ2-5, with 8 bases fitting TRBD2. The V gene end was trimmed by 0 bases and the J gene end by 4 bases; junction bases not matched to a gene: 19. CDR3 length: 20 residues. Germline V gene data show CDR1 as LGHNA and CDR2 as YSLEER. CDR3: CASSQDLGSGVAALAETQYF. The DNA of the CDR3 is TGCGCCAGCAGCCAAGATCTGGGTAGCGGGGTGGCGGCCCTAGCAGAGACCCAGTACTTC.

This clone was seen a few times. The chain recombines TRBV7-9 with TRBJ1-1; 7 bases are shared with TRBD1. The CDR3 is made up of 13 amino acids. The V and J ends lost 4 bases and 4 bases, in that order; junction bases with no gene match: 3. Germline CDR1 and CDR2: SEHNR and FQNEAQ (reference sequence). In nucleotides, the CDR3 is TGTGCCAGCAGCTCGACAGGGCCCACTGAAGCTTTCTTT. Protein product: CASSSTGPTEAFF.

This rearrangement joins TRBV2 to TRBJ1-1; 9 bases are a match to TRBD1. J lost 11 bases, V lost 8 bases, and 12 bases had no gene match. This CDR3 is built from 13 residues. Germline V CDR1 and CDR2: SNHLY, FYNNEI. In DNA, the CDR3 is TGTGCCAGCGGGACAGGGACGAAACCGGGGGCTTTCTTT. Protein: CASGTGTKPGAFF.

The rearrangement uses TRBV4-3 and TRBJ2-1; TRBD2 matches at 13 bases. With V trimmed by 2 bases and J by 6 bases, 16 bases remained unmatched. The CDR3 is made up of 20 amino acids. Germline values: CDR1 LGHNA, CDR2 YSLEER. CDR3 residues: CASSQTPGLAGFYPSNEQFF. For the CDR3, the DNA is TGCGCCAGCAGCCAAACCCCGGGACTAGCGGGGTTCTATCCTTCCAATGAGCAGTTCTTC.

V and J are TRBV15 and TRBJ2-5; 7 bases map to TRBD1. With 8 bases clipped from V and 1 base from J, the junction kept 10 bases outside the gene matches. CDR1 and CDR2 (germline): LNHNV, YYDKDF (reference sequence). CDR3 length equals 15 residues. Here the CDR3 DNA reads TGTGCCACCTCCCCCAGACAGGGTTCCCAAGAGACCCAGTACTTC. Translation: CATSPRQGSQETQYF.

V gene TRBV29-1 combines with J gene TRBJ1-5; D is perhaps TRBD1 (6 bases). The CDR3 sequence is 13 residues long. Trimming pared 7 bases from V and 0 bases from J, leaving 10 bases between. The germline gives CDR1 SQVTM, CDR2 ANQGSEA. The CDR3 nucleotides are TGCAGCGGGGGACACTTTAGCAATCAGCCCCAGCATTTT. Encoded protein: CSGGHFSNQPQHF.

This chain uses TRBV6-4 with TRBJ2-3, with 8 bases lining up with TRBD2. With V trimmed by 4 bases and J by 2 bases, 5 bases remained unmatched. CDR1 and CDR2 from the germline V gene are MRHNA and SNTAGT. CDR3 length: 15 amino acids. CDR3 region: CASSVRGGNTDTQYF. For the CDR3, the DNA is TGTGCCAGCAGTGTTCGGGGGGGAAACACAGATACGCAGTATTTT.

This sequence joins TRBV7-9 and TRBJ2-7; 9 nucleotides line up with TRBD1. The CDR3 totals 15 residues. J was trimmed by 3 bases and V by 4 bases; bases with no gene match: 7. The V gene's germline CDR1 is SEHNR and CDR2 FQNEAQ (reference sequence). The CDR3 coding sequence is TGTGCCAGCAGCTCGGGACAGGGCTACAACTACGAGCAGTACTTC. This gives the protein CASSSGQGYNYEQYF.

The chain links TRBV10-3 to TRBJ1-2; 8 positions agree with TRBD1. The ends lost 6 bases at V and 3 bases at J; junction bases unmatched: 3. CDR1 is ENHRY and CDR2 is SYGVKD in the germline V gene. The CDR3 totals 13 residues. Here the CDR3 reads CAIRPQGDYGYTF. The CDR3 nucleotides are TGTGCCATCAGACCACAGGGGGACTATGGCTACACCTTC.

This chain joins TRBV5-6 and TRBJ2-7, with D tentatively TRBD1 (6 bases). V was shortened by 1 base and J by 2 bases, with 13 bases between the two germline ends. This CDR3 contains 15 residues. Germline CDR1 and CDR2: SGHDT and YYEEEE. CDR3: CASSLLPGDTYEQYF. As DNA, the CDR3 is TGTGCCAGCAGCTTGTTACCTGGGGACACCTACGAGCAGTACTTC.